The 27 T cell receptor beta chains listed next were all sequenced from one sample in a study of cytomegalovirus exposure and HLA in healthy donors (dated by TCRdb to between 2016 and 2019). Libraries were made using the immunoSEQ multiplex PCR assay. TCRdb carries this immuneACCESS record with in-frame sequences only. Its versions omit some clonotypes, under half of them owing to an unresolved V gene in the studies checked, with the rest unexplained. This sample gives some 43,000 clones in total; 80% to 95% of them show up just once. Roughly 5.3% of the sample is taken by the ten largest. The sequenced sample was PBMCs. Receptors were obtained from a man aged 18 to 29 in good health and CMV-seronegative.

The chain has TRBV5-1 and TRBJ1-3, with D tentatively TRBD1 (6 bases). Trimming cost V 0 bases and J 7 bases, with 17 bases left between them. CDR3 length: 16 residues. Germline V gene data show CDR1 as SGHRS and CDR2 as YFSETQ. DNA of the CDR3: TGCGCCAGCAGCTTGGTCGAGGGAGGGGGTGCCAACACCATATATTTT. Residues: CASSLVEGGGANTIYF.

In this sample, this clone turned up a few times. CDR3: CASSRGQGADQPQHF. CDR3 bases: TGTGCCAGTAGTAGGGGACAGGGGGCCGATCAGCCCCAGCATTTT. The chain employs TRBV19 and TRBJ1-5; 12 bases agree with TRBD1. This CDR3 comprises 15 residues. Germline CDR1 reads LNHDA; CDR2 reads SQIVND (reference sequence). With V trimmed by 4 bases and J by 5 bases, 3 bases remained unmatched.

This chain joins TRBV9 and TRBJ1-1; D not resolved. V was shortened by 0 bases and J by 4 bases, with 13 bases between the two germline ends. CDR1 and CDR2 from the germline V gene are SGDLS and YYNGEE. The CDR3 runs 15 residues. The CDR3 sequence: CASSVGVSGLTEAFF. The CDR3 DNA is TGTGCCAGCAGCGTAGGTGTCAGTGGGCTCACTGAAGCTTTCTTT.

This clone turned up a few times. The rearrangement links TRBV6-1 to TRBJ1-2, with D perhaps TRBD1 (6 bases). Germline V gene sequence: CDR1 MNHNS, CDR2 SASEGT. This CDR3 comprises 14 residues. Trimming removed 4 bases at V and 7 bases at J, with 16 bases between. The CDR3 DNA sequence: TGTGCCAGCAGTGCCCGTCTAAACAGGGTTGGCTACACCTTC. This gives the protein CASSARLNRVGYTF.

The rearrangement links TRBV19 to TRBJ2-7; no reliable D call. Trimming pared 6 bases from V and 6 bases from J, leaving 18 bases between. The CDR3 has 14 amino acids. CDR1 and CDR2 (germline): LNHDA, SQIVND (reference sequence). CDR3 in amino acids: CASSPTSGVREQYF. CDR3 bases: TGTGCCAGTAGCCCGACTTCCGGAGTCCGCGAGCAGTACTTC. The variable domain in full, with the rest retrieved from reference TRBV19 and TRBJ2-7, is DGGITQSPKYLFRKEGQNVTLSCEQNLNHDAMYWYRQDPGQGLRLIYYSQIVNDFQKGDIAEGYSVSREKKESFPLTVTSAQKNPTAFYLCASSPTSGVREQYFGPGTRLTVT.

This clone came up a few times. This chain links TRBV19 with TRBJ2-7, with 11 nucleotides matching TRBD1. Germline loops: CDR1 LNHDA, CDR2 SQIVND (reference sequence). This CDR3 is 14 amino acids long. The V and J ends lost 6 bases and 5 bases, in that order; junction bases with no gene match: 6. CDR3 in amino acids: CASSLDRGQDEQYF. The CDR3 DNA follows: TGTGCCAGTAGCTTGGACAGGGGGCAGGACGAGCAGTACTTC.

V usage is TRBV10-3 and J usage is TRBJ2-7, with 7 bases aligning to TRBD1. The junction had 7 bases not matched to a gene; V was cut back by 4 bases and J by 1 base. CDR1 is ENHRY and CDR2 is SYGVKD in the germline V gene. The CDR3 has 15 residues. In nucleotides, the CDR3 is TGTGCCATCAGTGCGGGACAGCTGAATTCCTACGAGCAGTACTTC. It is translated as CAISAGQLNSYEQYF.

The V gene is TRBV11-2, the J gene TRBJ1-1; perhaps TRBD1 as D (6 bases). V lost 1 base, J lost 1 base, and 10 bases lay in between. The CDR3 has 15 residues. From germline, CDR1 is SGHAT and CDR2 FQNNGV. The CDR3 reads CASSLVPGENTEAFF. In nucleotides, the CDR3 is TGTGCCAGCAGCTTAGTTCCAGGGGAGAACACTGAAGCTTTCTTT.

This clone was counted a few times. The chain couples TRBV27 to TRBJ2-1; D might be TRBD2 (6 bases). This CDR3 has 13 amino acids. Trimming took 4 bases from V and 6 from J, leaving 10 bases between them. Germline values: CDR1 MNHEY, CDR2 SMNVEV (reference sequence). DNA of the CDR3: TGTGCCAGCAGTTGGGGGGAAGGCAATGAGCAGTTCTTC. It codes for CASSWGEGNEQFF.

The gene calls are TRBV5-1 and TRBJ2-7, with TRBD1 matching over 7 bases. Germline V gene lookup returns CDR1 SGHRS and CDR2 YFSETQ. Trimming at V came to 4 bases and at J to 0 bases, leaving 7 bases not matched to a gene. The CDR3 consists of 15 residues. CDR3 nucleotide sequence: TGCGCCAGCAGCCGATCCGGGACAGCCTCCTACGAGCAGTACTTC. Amino acids: CASSRSGTASYEQYF.

The V gene is TRBV12-5, the J gene TRBJ1-1; D ambiguous. CDR3 length equals 14 residues. From germline, CDR1 is LGHNT and CDR2 FRNRAP. The V end lost 4 bases, the J end lost 7 bases, and 16 bases lay between the germline ends. Here the CDR3 reads CASGSVGGRGEAFF. In DNA form, the CDR3 reads TGTGCTAGTGGTTCCGTAGGAGGGCGGGGTGAAGCTTTCTTT.

This clone was detected only a few times. The CDR3 here is CASSFRSQAKYF. In DNA form, the CDR3 reads TGTGCCAGCAGCTTTCGTTCCCAGGCGAAGTACTTC. The gene calls are TRBV5-8 and TRBJ2-7; D is uncertain. Germline V gives CDR1 SGHTS, CDR2 YDEGEE. The V and J ends lost 2 bases and 11 bases respectively, with 14 bases between them. This CDR3 has 12 amino acids.

The gene calls are TRBV19 and TRBJ1-5; 7 nucleotides align to TRBD1. The CDR3 runs to 16 residues. Germline loops: CDR1 LNHDA, CDR2 SQIVND (reference sequence). J lost 2 bases, V lost 5 bases, and 9 bases had no gene match. CDR3 nucleotide sequence: TGTGCCAGTAGTGCACTCGACAGGGACGGCAATCAGCCCCAGCATTTT. Its translation: CASSALDRDGNQPQHF.

This chain uses TRBV29-1 with TRBJ2-3; D may be TRBD2 (6 bases). Germline-derived CDR1 and CDR2 are SQVTM and ANQGSEA. V lost 6 bases to trimming and J lost 3 bases, with 22 bases between them. There are 16 residues in the CDR3. The CDR3 reads CSVLPGGVRRTDTQYF. CDR3 bases: TGCAGCGTCCTCCCGGGCGGGGTGAGGAGGACAGATACGCAGTATTTT.

The sample holds one count of this clone. The genes are TRBV15 and TRBJ2-5; D remains ambiguous. Trimming took 3 bases from V and 0 from J, leaving 5 bases between them. Germline CDR1 LNHNV, CDR2 YYDKDF (reference sequence). The CDR3 runs to 13 residues. The DNA for the CDR3 is TGTGCCACCAGCAGGGAGTACCAAGAGACCCAGTACTTC. Its protein is CATSREYQETQYF.

The V gene is TRBV7-2, the J gene TRBJ1-5; D is undetermined. This CDR3 comprises 16 residues. The germline V gene encodes CDR1 SGHTA and CDR2 FQGNSA. Between the trimmed V and J ends, which lost 0 bases and 7 bases, there was a span of 16 bases. The CDR3 DNA is TGTGCCAGCAGCTTAGCGCCGGCGGATTTAAAACAGCCCCAGCATTTT. Translation gives CASSLAPADLKQPQHF.

The rearrangement links TRBV7-2 to TRBJ2-3; D might be TRBD2 (7 bases). Germline V lookup: CDR1 SGHTA, CDR2 FQGNSA. V was trimmed by 1 base and J by 4 bases, leaving 12 bases between them. This CDR3 has 15 amino acids. The CDR3 loop is CASSLGGGPPDTQYF. The DNA for the CDR3 is TGTGCCAGCAGCTTAGGGGGGGGGCCCCCAGATACGCAGTATTTT.

The chain uses TRBV5-1 and TRBJ2-7; 7 bases fit TRBD2. CDR3 length: 14 residues. Germline V gene sequence: CDR1 SGHRS, CDR2 YFSETQ. The J segment lost 2 bases and the V segment lost 7 bases, leaving 9 bases of the junction unmatched. The CDR3 protein is CASGLAGVTYEQYF. The CDR3 DNA reads TGCGCCAGCGGGTTGGCGGGGGTTACCTACGAGCAGTACTTC. The variable domain in full, with the rest retrieved from reference TRBV5-1 and TRBJ2-7, is KAGVTQTPRYLIKTRGQQVTLSCSPISGHRSVSWYQQTPGQGLQFLFEYFSETQRNKGNFPGRFSGRQFSNSRSEMNVSTLELGDSALYLCASGLAGVTYEQYFGPGTRLTVT.

This rearrangement joins TRBV7-3 to TRBJ2-5, with TRBD1 matching over 9 bases. The CDR3 has 14 residues. Germline CDR1 and CDR2: SGHTA and FQGTGA. V was pared by 5 bases and J by 3 bases, with 4 bases of the junction left unmatched. The CDR3 here is CASSRDRAEETQYF. The CDR3 DNA follows: TGTGCCAGCAGCCGGGACAGGGCGGAAGAGACCCAGTACTTC.

The DNA for the CDR3 is TGCAGCACGTCCGGGACTAGCGGGAGTATCACCGGGGAGCTGTTTTTT. It codes for CSTSGTSGSITGELFF. The chain employs TRBV29-1 and TRBJ2-2, with TRBD2 matching 14 bases. Germline CDR1 reads SQVTM; CDR2 reads ANQGSEA. J was trimmed by 4 bases and V by 8 bases; bases with no gene match: 9. The CDR3 consists of 16 residues.

This clone was counted once. The chain employs TRBV6-5 and TRBJ2-1, with 7 bases lining up with TRBD2. CDR1 and CDR2 (germline): MNHEY, SVGAGI. The CDR3 spans 16 residues. Trimming took 1 base from V and 7 from J; bases not matched to a gene: 10. CDR3 sequence reads: CASSYFRGRASNEQFF. The CDR3 DNA follows: TGTGCCAGCAGTTACTTCCGGGGGAGGGCCTCGAATGAGCAGTTCTTC.

The V call is TRBV6-5, the J call TRBJ1-1; D is unclear. The CDR3 consists of 14 residues. The germline CDR1 and CDR2 sequences are MNHEY and SVGAGI. The germline V and J ends were trimmed by 2 bases and 1 base, with 8 bases remaining between them. The chain's CDR3 is CASSYAYANTEAFF. The CDR3, as DNA: TGTGCCAGCAGTTACGCGTACGCGAACACTGAAGCTTTCTTT.

The gene calls are TRBV5-4 and TRBJ1-2; TRBD1 agrees at 10 bases. The CDR3 runs 13 residues. V shed 4 bases, J shed 6 bases, and the junction held 3 bases outside the gene matches. Germline assignment: CDR1 SGHNT and CDR2 YYREEE (reference sequence). CDR3 sequence: CASSRQGAHGYTF. In DNA, the CDR3 is TGTGCCAGCAGCCGACAGGGGGCTCATGGCTACACCTTC.

The gene calls are TRBV29-1 and TRBJ2-1, with D possibly matching TRBD2 (6 bases). Germline CDR1 is SQVTM and CDR2 is ANQGSEA. The CDR3 spans 12 residues. V was trimmed by 4 bases and J by 12 bases, leaving 16 bases between them. The CDR3 is CSVVEDARGQFF. The DNA of the CDR3 is TGCAGCGTTGTCGAAGATGCGCGGGGGCAGTTCTTC.

As regards this clone: An end of the junction does not agree with germline; a read error may underlie this. J is TRBJ2-3 and V is TRBV7-7; D is possibly TRBD1 (5 bases). This CDR3 comprises 13 residues. Germline V gives CDR1 SSHAT, CDR2 FNYEAQ (reference sequence). The CDR3, as DNA: TGTGCTAGCAGTCAAGGGGGCACAGATACGCAGTATTTT. Its translation is CASSQGGTDTQYF.

V is TRBV5-1 and J is TRBJ1-1; 8 positions agree with TRBD1. Germline V gene lookup returns CDR1 SGHRS and CDR2 YFSETQ. V trimming: 3 bases; J trimming: 6 bases; junction bases outside the gene matches: 7. This CDR3 is built from 14 residues. CDR3 DNA sequence: TGCGCCAGCAGCTCGATCAGGACAGGGCCTGAAGCTTTCTTT. Protein sequence: CASSSIRTGPEAFF. Drawing the rest from reference TRBV5-1 and TRBJ1-1, the complete variable domain is KAGVTQTPRYLIKTRGQQVTLSCSPISGHRSVSWYQQTPGQGLQFLFEYFSETQRNKGNFPGRFSGRQFSNSRSEMNVSTLELGDSALYLCASSSIRTGPEAFFGQGTRLTVV.

This clone turned up a few times. CDR3 nucleotide sequence: TGTGCCAGCAGCGTAGCCCCGGACAGGGGCGGAGGCTACACCTTC. Protein sequence: CASSVAPDRGGGYTF. The rearrangement uses TRBV9 and TRBJ1-2, with 9 bases matching TRBD1. V gave up 0 bases and J gave up 8 bases; unmatched junction bases: 8. The germline V gene encodes CDR1 SGDLS and CDR2 YYNGEE. The CDR3 consists of 15 residues.